A selection of T cell receptor beta chains follows, all from one sample in a study of shared clonotypes between healthy human individuals. Repertoires were generated with immunoSEQ multiplex PCR, while TCRdb's copy carries only in-frame clones and drops some. The sample includes some 2,100,000 clones, about 94% seen only once; the top ten take more than 0.1%. The sequenced sample consisted of naive CD4+ T cells sorted from blood. The source of these receptors is a man aged 18 to 29 in good health. CDR3s include the opening cysteine and the closing phenylalanine or tryptophan. A D gene is named only where the DNA matches it firmly. Rows may omit the clone size; those that give it use once, few, many or a size class.

clone_size: once; v_call: TRBV18; d_call: TRBD2; j_call: TRBJ2-2; cdr3_nt: TGTGCCAGCTCACCACGAACTAGCGGGGGGGCCGACACCGGGGAGCTGTTTTTT; cdr3_aa: CASSPRTSGGADTGELFF
clone_size: -; v_call: TRBV27; d_call: -; j_call: TRBJ2-5; cdr3_nt: TGTGCCAGCAGTTTAACCCCCCGACAAGAGACCCAGTACTTC; cdr3_aa: CASSLTPRQETQYF
clone_size: -; v_call: TRBV5-1; d_call: -; j_call: TRBJ2-1; cdr3_nt: TGCGCCAGCAGCTTGGGGCAGGGATACAATGAGCAGTTCTTC; cdr3_aa: CASSLGQGYNEQFF
clone_size: -; v_call: TRBV30; d_call: -; j_call: TRBJ1-2; cdr3_nt: TGTGCCTGGAGTGTCACCAACTATGGCTACACCTTC; cdr3_aa: CAWSVTNYGYTF
clone_size: -; v_call: TRBV30; d_call: TRBD1; j_call: TRBJ1-4; cdr3_nt: TGTGCCTGGAGAACCGGGACAGCTAATGAAAAACTGTTTTTT; cdr3_aa: CAWRTGTANEKLFF
clone_size: -; v_call: TRBV4-1; d_call: -; j_call: TRBJ2-1; cdr3_nt: TGCGCCAGCAGCCAAGATTATCGTGAAAGCTCCTACAATGAGCAGTTCTTC; cdr3_aa: CASSQDYRESSYNEQFF
clone_size: -; v_call: TRBV9; d_call: TRBD1; j_call: TRBJ2-1; cdr3_nt: TGTGCCAGCAGCCTCGGACAGGGGGTGCACAATGAGCAGTTCTTC; cdr3_aa: CASSLGQGVHNEQFF
clone_size: once; v_call: TRBV7-9; d_call: -; j_call: TRBJ2-3; cdr3_nt: TGTGCCAGCAGCCAACCGGGGAGCACAGATACGCAGTATTTT; cdr3_aa: CASSQPGSTDTQYF
clone_size: once; v_call: TRBV19; d_call: TRBD2; j_call: TRBJ2-7; cdr3_nt: TGTGCCAGCAGGTCTAGCGGAATAGGCTACGAGCAGTACTTC; cdr3_aa: CASRSSGIGYEQYF
clone_size: -; v_call: TRBV30; d_call: -; j_call: TRBJ2-5; cdr3_nt: TGTGCCTGGAGTGTACCTTCTAAGGGGACGGAGACCCAGTACTTC; cdr3_aa: CAWSVPSKGTETQYF
clone_size: -; v_call: TRBV6-1; d_call: -; j_call: TRBJ1-5; cdr3_nt: TGTGCCAGCAGTGAAAGAGGAATCCAGCCCCAGCATTTT; cdr3_aa: CASSERGIQPQHF
clone_size: -; v_call: TRBV7-9; d_call: -; j_call: TRBJ2-7; cdr3_nt: TGTGCCAGCAGCTCCGGGGCCTCCTACGAGCAGTACTTC; cdr3_aa: CASSSGASYEQYF
clone_size: few; v_call: TRBV7-2; d_call: TRBD2; j_call: TRBJ2-7; cdr3_nt: TGTGCCAGCAGCTCCGGACTAGCGGGACTCTACGAGCAGTACTTC; cdr3_aa: CASSSGLAGLYEQYF
clone_size: -; v_call: TRBV29-1; d_call: -; j_call: TRBJ2-7; cdr3_nt: TGCAGCGCCGGGACCTTCGTGTACGAGCAGTACTTC; cdr3_aa: CSAGTFVYEQYF
clone_size: once; v_call: TRBV4-1; d_call: -; j_call: TRBJ2-1; cdr3_nt: TGCGCCAGCAGCCAAGATGCGAGGAAACAATTCTTC; cdr3_aa: CASSQDARKQFF
clone_size: -; v_call: TRBV7-8; d_call: TRBD1; j_call: TRBJ2-7; cdr3_nt: TGTGCCAGCAGCTCAGGGACAGGGGGCCTCCCAGGTTACTTC; cdr3_aa: CASSSGTGGLPGYF
clone_size: -; v_call: TRBV19; d_call: -; j_call: TRBJ2-3; cdr3_nt: TGTGCCAGTAGTACTGGGCGGCAGCTTAGCACAGATACGCAGTATTTT; cdr3_aa: CASSTGRQLSTDTQYF
clone_size: -; v_call: TRBV25-1; d_call: TRBD1; j_call: TRBJ1-6; cdr3_nt: TGTGCCAGCAGTGACCGAGGACAGGGGGCGAGTTCACCCCTCCACTTT; cdr3_aa: CASSDRGQGASSPLHF
clone_size: -; v_call: TRBV5-1; d_call: TRBD2; j_call: TRBJ2-1; cdr3_nt: TGCGCCAGCAGCTTGGCCCCAACTAGCGGGGGGAGGAATGAGCAGTTCTTC; cdr3_aa: CASSLAPTSGGRNEQFF
clone_size: -; v_call: TRBV6-1; d_call: -; j_call: TRBJ1-6; cdr3_nt: TGTGCCAGCAGTGAATCTTGGAATTCGGGCACTGTACTTCGACCCCTCCACTTT; cdr3_aa: CASSESWNSGTVLRPLHF
clone_size: -; v_call: TRBV18; d_call: -; j_call: TRBJ1-5; cdr3_nt: TGTGCCAGCTCTTTAGACCGCTTAAATCAGCCCCAGCATTTT; cdr3_aa: CASSLDRLNQPQHF
clone_size: few; v_call: TRBV18; d_call: TRBD2; j_call: TRBJ2-1; cdr3_nt: TGTGCCAGCTCACCACCCGCGGGAGGTCTCTACAATGAGCAGTTCTTC; cdr3_aa: CASSPPAGGLYNEQFF
clone_size: -; v_call: TRBV5-6; d_call: -; j_call: TRBJ2-5; cdr3_nt: TGTGCCAGCAGCTACAGGGCCGAGACCCAGTACTTC; cdr3_aa: CASSYRAETQYF
clone_size: -; v_call: TRBV18; d_call: -; j_call: TRBJ1-1; cdr3_nt: TGTGCCAGCTCACCGTTGGAAGGGAACACTGAAGCTTTCTTT; cdr3_aa: CASSPLEGNTEAFF
clone_size: -; v_call: TRBV28; d_call: -; j_call: TRBJ1-1; cdr3_nt: TGTGCCAGCAGTCCTGGCTCAGGGGAGAAGACTGAAGCTTTCTTT; cdr3_aa: CASSPGSGEKTEAFF
clone_size: -; v_call: TRBV5-1; d_call: -; j_call: TRBJ2-7; cdr3_nt: TGCGCCAGCAGCTTGGACAGTCCTCCCCCCTACGAGCAGTACTTC; cdr3_aa: CASSLDSPPPYEQYF
clone_size: -; v_call: TRBV11-2; d_call: -; j_call: TRBJ2-7; cdr3_nt: TGTGCCAGCAGCTTAGCTGGGGGGCCAACCTACGAGCAGTACTTC; cdr3_aa: CASSLAGGPTYEQYF
clone_size: -; v_call: TRBV4-1; d_call: -; j_call: TRBJ1-5; cdr3_nt: TGCGCCAGCAGCCAAGCGAGCAATCAGCCCCAGCATTTT; cdr3_aa: CASSQASNQPQHF
clone_size: -; v_call: TRBV11-2; d_call: -; j_call: TRBJ2-1; cdr3_nt: TGTGCCAGCAGGTACCCCGGGACACCTGAGCAGTTCTTC; cdr3_aa: CASRYPGTPEQFF
clone_size: -; v_call: TRBV27; d_call: -; j_call: TRBJ1-2; cdr3_nt: TGTGCCAGCAGCCCTCGAATACTAGGGGTCTATGGCTACACCTTC; cdr3_aa: CASSPRILGVYGYTF
clone_size: once; v_call: TRBV13; d_call: -; j_call: TRBJ2-2; cdr3_nt: TGTGCCAGCAGCAGATACCTATTCACCGGGGAGCTGTTTTTT; cdr3_aa: CASSRYLFTGELFF
clone_size: -; v_call: TRBV5-1; d_call: TRBD1; j_call: TRBJ2-2; cdr3_nt: TGCGCCAGCAGCTTACAGGGGACGAACACCGGGGAGCTGTTTTTT; cdr3_aa: CASSLQGTNTGELFF
clone_size: -; v_call: TRBV6-1; d_call: -; j_call: TRBJ2-6; cdr3_nt: TGTGCCAGCAGTGAACCAGGGTTTTCTGGGGCCAACGTCCTGACTTTC; cdr3_aa: CASSEPGFSGANVLTF
clone_size: -; v_call: TRBV28; d_call: -; j_call: TRBJ2-4; cdr3_nt: TGTGCCAGCAGTTCCGGGACTGTAGCCAAAAACATTCAGTACTTC; cdr3_aa: CASSSGTVAKNIQYF
clone_size: -; v_call: TRBV28; d_call: -; j_call: TRBJ2-3; cdr3_nt: TGTGCCAGCAGCCCGGGGTTTGCTATAGATACGCAGTATTTT; cdr3_aa: CASSPGFAIDTQYF
clone_size: -; v_call: TRBV5-4; d_call: -; j_call: TRBJ2-5; cdr3_nt: TGTGCCAGCAGCTTAGGGCAACAAGAGACCCAGTACTTC; cdr3_aa: CASSLGQQETQYF
clone_size: -; v_call: TRBV11-2; d_call: TRBD2; j_call: TRBJ2-1; cdr3_nt: TGTGCCAGCAGCATCCGGGGGGGCCGAGGCAATGAGCAGTTCTTC; cdr3_aa: CASSIRGGRGNEQFF
clone_size: -; v_call: TRBV5-4; d_call: TRBD1; j_call: TRBJ2-1; cdr3_nt: TGTGCCAGCAGCCTTGGGACAGGGCTATCCAATGAGCAGTTCTTC; cdr3_aa: CASSLGTGLSNEQFF
clone_size: -; v_call: TRBV2; d_call: -; j_call: TRBJ1-5; cdr3_nt: TGTGCCAGCAGTGTTATGGGAATCGCTAGCAATCAGCCCCAGCATTTT; cdr3_aa: CASSVMGIASNQPQHF
clone_size: -; v_call: TRBV28; d_call: TRBD1; j_call: TRBJ1-2; cdr3_nt: TGTGCCAGCGTGGAACAGGGGGCGCCCTATGGCTACACCTTC; cdr3_aa: CASVEQGAPYGYTF
clone_size: -; v_call: TRBV6-6; d_call: TRBD1; j_call: TRBJ2-5; cdr3_nt: TGTGCCAGCAGTTCTAACAGGGGGGCTCAAGAGACCCAGTACTTC; cdr3_aa: CASSSNRGAQETQYF
clone_size: -; v_call: TRBV5-1; d_call: TRBD1; j_call: TRBJ2-5; cdr3_nt: TGCGCCAGCAGCCAAGGGACAGGGCGACAAGAGACCCAGTACTTC; cdr3_aa: CASSQGTGRQETQYF
clone_size: -; v_call: TRBV7-9; d_call: -; j_call: TRBJ2-1; cdr3_nt: TGTGCCAGCAGCCAGGGACCCCCCTACAATGAGCAGTTCTTC; cdr3_aa: CASSQGPPYNEQFF
clone_size: -; v_call: TRBV9; d_call: -; j_call: TRBJ2-7; cdr3_nt: TGTGCCAGCAGCTCGGGACTGATAACCTACGAGCAGTACTTC; cdr3_aa: CASSSGLITYEQYF
clone_size: -; v_call: TRBV5-4; d_call: -; j_call: TRBJ2-4; cdr3_nt: TGTGCCAGCAGCTTGGCAGGGACCAAAAACATTCAGTACTTC; cdr3_aa: CASSLAGTKNIQYF
clone_size: -; v_call: TRBV19; d_call: TRBD2; j_call: TRBJ2-4; cdr3_nt: TGTGCCAGTATGGAACGCGGGAGTAAAAACATTCAGTACTTC; cdr3_aa: CASMERGSKNIQYF
clone_size: few; v_call: TRBV6-1; d_call: -; j_call: TRBJ1-6; cdr3_nt: TGTGCCAGCAGACAGGACGTTCGGGGTTCACCCCTCCACTTT; cdr3_aa: CASRQDVRGSPLHF
clone_size: once; v_call: TRBV19; d_call: TRBD2; j_call: TRBJ2-1; cdr3_nt: TGTGCCAGTAGTGATCTAGCGGACTACAATGAGCAGTTCTTC; cdr3_aa: CASSDLADYNEQFF